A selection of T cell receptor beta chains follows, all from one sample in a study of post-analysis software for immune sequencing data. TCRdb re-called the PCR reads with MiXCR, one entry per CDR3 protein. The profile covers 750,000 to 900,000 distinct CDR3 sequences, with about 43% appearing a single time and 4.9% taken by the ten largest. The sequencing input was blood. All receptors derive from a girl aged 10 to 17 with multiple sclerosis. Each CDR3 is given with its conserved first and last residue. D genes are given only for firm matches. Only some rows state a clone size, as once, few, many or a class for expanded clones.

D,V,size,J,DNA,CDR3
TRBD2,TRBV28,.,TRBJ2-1,TGTGCCAGCAGCTTCCCTCCCGGGAGGGCCTGGAATGAGCAGTTCTTC,CASSFPPGRAWNEQFF
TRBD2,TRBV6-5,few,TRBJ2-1,TGTGCCAGCACCACTAGCGGGAAGAGTGAGCAGTTCTTC,CASTTSGKSEQFF
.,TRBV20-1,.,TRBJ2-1,TGCAGTGCTATCCGGTCGCGGAGCTCCTACAATGAGCAGTTCTTC,CSAIRSRSSYNEQFF
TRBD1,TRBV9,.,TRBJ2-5,TGTGCCAGCAGCTCTCCCCGGGACAGGGGTTGGCAAGAGACCCAGTACTTC,CASSSPRDRGWQETQYF
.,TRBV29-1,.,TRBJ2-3,TGCAGCGGTCGACAAGGCGCAGATACGCAGTATTTT,CSGRQGADTQYF
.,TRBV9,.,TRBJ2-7,TGTGCCAGCAGCGTAGGACGGGACTCCGGCGAGCAGTACTTC,CASSVGRDSGEQYF
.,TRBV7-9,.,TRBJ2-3,TGTGCCAGCAGCTTAATCGTAGCTAGCTCAAACACAGATACGCAGTATTTT,CASSLIVASSNTDTQYF
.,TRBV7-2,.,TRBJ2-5,TGTGCCGGCAGGTCTAAGGTCTTAGGGCTCCGAGGGACCCAGTACTTC,CAGRSKVLGLRGTQYF
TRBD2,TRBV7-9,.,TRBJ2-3,TGTGCCAGCAGCACCCGACTAGCGGGAGATCGAGATACGCAGTATTTT,CASSTRLAGDRDTQYF
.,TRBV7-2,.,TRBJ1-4,TGTGCCAGCAGCACCGGCCTGGGAAAACTGTTTTTT,CASSTGLGKLFF
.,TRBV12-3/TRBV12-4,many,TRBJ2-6,TGTGCCAGCAAAGGGGACGGGGCCAACGTCCTGACTTTC,CASKGDGANVLTF
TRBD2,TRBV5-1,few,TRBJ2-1,TGCGCCAGCAGCAGTGGACTAGCGGGAGAATATGAGCAGTTCTTC,CASSSGLAGEYEQFF
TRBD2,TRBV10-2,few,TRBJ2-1,TGCGCCAGCAGCTCAATGCGGCTAGCGGGTCGAAGAGGGAATGAGCAGTTCTTC,CASSSMRLAGRRGNEQFF
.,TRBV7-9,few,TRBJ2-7,TGTGCCAGCAGCTTAGCTTCGGGGGTGGGCGAGCAGTACTTC,CASSLASGVGEQYF
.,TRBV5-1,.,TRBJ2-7,TGCGCCAGCAGCGGGCTCCACGAGCAGTACTTC,CASSGLHEQYF
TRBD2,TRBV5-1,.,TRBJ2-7,TGCGCCAGCAGCTTTGGGGAGGGAGTGGACGAGCAGTACTTC,CASSFGEGVDEQYF
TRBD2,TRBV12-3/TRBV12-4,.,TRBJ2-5,TGTGCCAGCGGGGGGGTGACTAGGGAGACCCAGTACTTC,CASGGVTRETQYF
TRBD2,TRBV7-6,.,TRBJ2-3,TGTGCCAGCAGCCTAATAGCGGACGGGAGGGCAGATACGCAGTATTTT,CASSLIADGRADTQYF
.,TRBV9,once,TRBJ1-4,TGTGCCAGTGGACAGCTTGCAACTAATGAAAAACTGTTTTTT,CASGQLATNEKLFF
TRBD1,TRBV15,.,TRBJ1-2,TGTGCCACCAGTATGGACAGGACGCCTTGGGGCTACACCTTC,CATSMDRTPWGYTF
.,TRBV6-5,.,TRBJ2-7,TGTGCCAGCAGAATAGCGGTTCCCTACGAGCAGTACTTC,CASRIAVPYEQYF
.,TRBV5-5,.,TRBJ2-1,TGTGCCAGCAGCTTGGGCGCCCTAAGCTCCTACAATGAGCAGTTCTTC,CASSLGALSSYNEQFF
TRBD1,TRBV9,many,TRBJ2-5,TGTGCCAGCAGCGCAGGGGGGGGACAGGGGAACCAAGAGACCCAGTACTTC,CASSAGGGQGNQETQYF
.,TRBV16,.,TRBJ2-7,TGTGCCAGCAGCCAAGGATTCACAGGGTTTTGGTTCGAGCAGTACTTC,CASSQGFTGFWFEQYF
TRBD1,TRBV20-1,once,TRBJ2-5,TGCAGTGCTAGCAGGCCGGGACAGGGGGCTGAGCAGTACTTC,CSASRPGQGAEQYF
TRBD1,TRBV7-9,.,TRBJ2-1,TGTGCCAGCAGCTTAGTCCAGGGGGCGAAATCCTACAATGAGCAGTTCTTC,CASSLVQGAKSYNEQFF
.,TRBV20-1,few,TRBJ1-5,TGCAGTGCTAGTAAGGACGTTTATAGCAATCAGCCCCAGCATTTT,CSASKDVYSNQPQHF
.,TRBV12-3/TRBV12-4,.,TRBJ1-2,TGTGCCAGCAGTTTGCCCTACGGGGGCTACACCTTC,CASSLPYGGYTF